This TCR beta chain was captured in a study of control samples from healthy donors and cancer patients. Between the trimmed V and J ends, which lost 7 bases and 9 bases, there was a span of 10 bases. The CDR3 is 11 amino acids. Germline CDR1 reads LNHDA; CDR2 reads SQIVND (reference sequence). TCRdb's copy holds only in-frame clones and misses some; the assay was immunoSEQ multiplex PCR. The sample holds about 86,000 clones; 85% to 95% are singletons and the top ten take around 1.5%. Sequenced material: blood. This clonotype was obtained from a woman aged 30 to 39 in good health. The chain uses TRBV19 and TRBJ2-1; D could derive from TRBD1 or TRBD2 (5 bases each). Here the CDR3 DNA reads TGTGCCAGTACTCCCGGGACTGAGCAGTTCTTC. This gives the protein CASTPGTEQFF.